This T cell receptor beta chain was retrieved from a study of CD8+CD57+ T cells in acquired aplastic anemia. Looking at the study overall: Yields of DNA that came from sorted CD4+ and CD8+ cells averaged roughly 3 ug.

Genomic DNA was employed as the template in profiling TCR beta VDJ and CDR3. TCRdb processed the reads anew with MiXCR; each CDR3 protein has one entry. The table records about 150,000 distinct CDR3 sequences, roughly 48% of them present only once. This clonotype has ten or more counts. By flow cytometry, patients selected for sequencing had shown an expansion of CD8+CD57+ cells. Blood came from patients not yet given any therapy. This CDR3 contains 13 residues. Trimming shortened V by 1 base and J by 9 bases, and 7 bases separated the two germline ends. Germline CDR1 KGHSY, CDR2 FQNENV. The source is a human donor with aplastic anemia. Sample: sorted CD4+, CD8+, or CD8+CD57+ T cells (not recorded which) from PBMCs. This rearrangement joins TRBV16 to TRBJ1-6, with D hard to call. The CDR3 DNA reads TGTGCCAGCAGCCAATTTTCGAGTTCACCCCTCCACTTT. Its translation is CASSQFSSSPLHF. Full variable domain (rest looked up from reference TRBV16 and TRBJ1-6): GEEVAQTPKHLVRGEGQKAKLYCAPIKGHSYVFWYQQVLKNEFKFLISFQNENVFDETGMPKERFSAKCLPNSPCSLEIQATKLEDSAVYFCASSQFSSSPLHFGNGTRLTVT.